The 23 T cell receptor beta chains reported below all come from one sample, sequenced in a study of T cell responses to AZD1222 COVID-19 vaccine. Data came from immunoSEQ multiplex PCR; TCRdb stores just in-frame clones and leaves some out. The table shows 95,000 to 110,000 clones, with about 87% occurring only once. Sequences were derived from peripheral blood, sampled on day 0 of AZD1222 vaccination. The receptors originated from an adult in good health.

The chain couples TRBV28 to TRBJ1-6; no definite D call. In germline, CDR1 is MDHEN, CDR2 SYDVKM. CDR3 length: 12 residues. V was cut by 5 bases and J by 15 bases, with 14 bases left in between. The CDR3 is CASSQEKTNLHF. The CDR3 nucleotides are TGTGCCAGCAGTCAAGAAAAGACGAACCTCCACTTT.

V is TRBV2 and J is TRBJ2-2; 8 positions match TRBD1. CDR1 and CDR2 from the germline V gene are SNHLY and FYNNEI. V trimming: 7 bases; J trimming: 0 bases; junction bases outside the gene matches: 13. The CDR3 is 18 amino acids. CDR3 protein: CASIAEQGVSANTGELFF. As DNA, the CDR3 is TGTGCCAGCATCGCAGAACAGGGGGTGTCTGCGAACACCGGGGAGCTGTTTTTT.

The chain employs TRBV14 and TRBJ1-2; tentatively, D is TRBD1 (6 bases). Germline V CDR1 and CDR2: SGHDN, FVKESK. The V end was cut by 1 base, the J end by 3 bases, with 15 bases between. The length of the CDR3 is 16 residues. CDR3 coding DNA: TGTGCCAGCAGCCAAGCCACAGGGATGAGCCACTATGGCTACACCTTC. Amino acids: CASSQATGMSHYGYTF.

The chain couples TRBV4-3 to TRBJ1-2; D not certain. Germline CDR1 reads LGHNA; CDR2 reads YSLEER. This CDR3 comprises 14 residues. Trimming left V 1 base short and J 2 bases short, with 8 bases between. CDR3 loop: CASSQAGRNYGYTF. The CDR3 DNA reads as TGCGCCAGCAGCCAAGCCGGTAGGAACTATGGCTACACCTTC.

V gene TRBV15 combines with J gene TRBJ2-5; 7 bases fit TRBD1. Germline V CDR1 and CDR2: LNHNV, YYDKDF (reference sequence). V gave up 0 bases and J gave up 2 bases; unmatched junction bases: 3. The CDR3 spans 15 residues. This chain's CDR3 is CATSRDRGKQETQYF. The CDR3 DNA reads as TGTGCCACCAGCAGAGACAGGGGGAAGCAAGAGACCCAGTACTTC.

This chain links TRBV10-3 with TRBJ2-7; 7 bases are shared with TRBD1. Looked up from germline, CDR1 is ENHRY and CDR2 is SYGVKD. The CDR3 runs to 11 residues. With V trimmed by 9 bases and J by 6 bases, 5 bases remained unmatched. Here the CDR3 DNA reads TGTGCCATACGACAGGGCCGCGAGCAGTACTTC. It codes for CAIRQGREQYF.

V usage is TRBV4-3 and J usage is TRBJ2-7; 7 positions agree with TRBD1. The CDR3 length is 15 residues. The ends lost 4 bases at V and 7 bases at J; junction bases unmatched: 13. Germline values: CDR1 LGHNA, CDR2 YSLEER. Here the CDR3 reads CASSRQIGTDIEQYF. As DNA, the CDR3 is TGCGCCAGCAGCCGACAAATCGGGACAGATATAGAGCAGTACTTC.

This sequence joins TRBV25-1 and TRBJ1-1; tentative D call: TRBD1 (5 bases). Germline loops: CDR1 MGHDK, CDR2 SYGVNS. Between the trimmed V and J ends, which lost 6 bases and 4 bases, there was a span of 18 bases. This CDR3 has 15 amino acids. The CDR3 nucleotides are TGTGCCAGCAGGTCCCACACGGGGGGTTTCACTGAAGCTTTCTTT. Translation gives CASRSHTGGFTEAFF.

V is TRBV5-1 and J is TRBJ2-3, with TRBD2 matching over 9 bases. Germline V lookup: CDR1 SGHRS, CDR2 YFSETQ. Trimming took 2 bases from V and 2 from J; bases not matched to a gene: 9. The CDR3 is 17 amino acids. CDR3 residues: CASSFNGLATDTDTQYF. The DNA for the CDR3 is TGCGCCAGCAGCTTCAACGGACTAGCGACCGACACAGATACGCAGTATTTT.

J is TRBJ1-1 and V is TRBV7-2; no definite D call. CDR1 and CDR2 from the germline V gene are SGHTA and FQGNSA. The CDR3 extends over 13 amino acids. Trimming removed 3 bases from V and 2 bases from J, with 7 bases in between. The CDR3 loop is CASSFRGNTEAFF. CDR3 sequence (DNA): TGTGCCAGCAGCTTCCGGGGAAACACTGAAGCTTTCTTT.

The chain joins TRBV19 to TRBJ1-1; 7 positions agree with TRBD1. V was clipped by 3 bases and J by 0 bases; unmatched bases: 7. Germline V gene data show CDR1 as LNHDA and CDR2 as SQIVND (reference sequence). The CDR3 length is 16 residues. The CDR3 reads CASSITGTVVNTEAFF. CDR3 DNA: TGTGCCAGTAGTATCACAGGGACAGTAGTGAACACTGAAGCTTTCTTT. Using reference TRBV19 and TRBJ1-1 for the parts outside the CDR3, the full variable domain is DGGITQSPKYLFRKEGQNVTLSCEQNLNHDAMYWYRQDPGQGLRLIYYSQIVNDFQKGDIAEGYSVSREKKESFPLTVTSAQKNPTAFYLCASSITGTVVNTEAFFGQGTRLTVV.

The CDR3 loop reads CASSKMGGHSYNEQFF. DNA of the CDR3: TGTGCCAGTAGTAAAATGGGGGGCCACTCCTACAATGAGCAGTTCTTC. V is TRBV19 and J is TRBJ2-1; D may match TRBD1 or TRBD2 (6 bases each). The CDR3 has 16 residues. V was clipped by 4 bases and J by 0 bases, with 13 bases between them. Looked up from germline, CDR1 is LNHDA and CDR2 is SQIVND (reference sequence).

The J gene is TRBJ1-1, the V gene TRBV7-3; D gene ambiguous. Germline loops: CDR1 SGHTA, CDR2 FQGTGA. V lost 4 bases, J lost 8 bases, and 17 bases lay in between. The length of the CDR3 is 14 residues. The CDR3 loop reads CASSSNPFRGEAFF. For the CDR3, the DNA is TGTGCCAGCAGCTCAAACCCCTTTAGAGGAGAAGCTTTCTTT.

This sequence joins TRBV2 and TRBJ2-6, with 7 bases identical to TRBD1. The CDR3 extends over 20 amino acids. The trim removed 4 bases at V and 0 bases at J, leaving 15 bases unmatched. Germline CDR1 is SNHLY and CDR2 is FYNNEI. In DNA form, the CDR3 reads TGTGCCAGCAGTGTATCGAGGGGGCGATGGGATGGCTCTGGGGCCAACGTCCTGACTTTC. Protein sequence: CASSVSRGRWDGSGANVLTF.

The chain is built from TRBV9 and TRBJ1-6; D remains ambiguous. Germline lookup yields CDR1 SGDLS and CDR2 YYNGEE. The CDR3 is made up of 14 amino acids. V was clipped by 3 bases and J by 0 bases, with 4 bases between them. CDR3 loop: CASSDSSYNSPLHF. CDR3 DNA: TGTGCCAGCAGCGACAGCTCCTATAATTCACCCCTCCACTTT.

The V gene is TRBV30, the J gene TRBJ1-2, with 8 bases fitting TRBD1. Looked up from germline, CDR1 is GTSNPN and CDR2 is SVGIG (reference sequence). The junction had 9 bases not matched to a gene; V was cut back by 5 bases and J by 4 bases. The CDR3 length is 14 residues. The CDR3 coding sequence is TGTGCCTGGTCCTGGACAGGGAAGGGCTATGGCTACACCTTC. Its protein product is CAWSWTGKGYGYTF.

V gene TRBV27 combines with J gene TRBJ1-1; D is ambiguous. The CDR3 is 13 residues long. The germline V gene has CDR1 MNHEY and CDR2 SMNVEV (reference sequence). The ends were cut back, 3 bases at V and 1 base at J, with 6 bases in the middle. Here the CDR3 DNA reads TGTGCCAGCAGTTTGTTGGCGAACACTGAAGCTTTCTTT. Translated: CASSLLANTEAFF.

The J gene is TRBJ2-7, the V gene TRBV11-2; TRBD2 might be the D (5 bases). The CDR3 loop spans 12 amino acids. The germline V gene has CDR1 SGHAT and CDR2 FQNNGV. V lost 5 bases and J lost 5, with 10 bases in between. CDR3 DNA: TGTGCCAGCAGCCTCGGGCGGGACGAGCAGTACTTC. Encoded protein: CASSLGRDEQYF. Together with reference TRBV11-2 and TRBJ2-7, the CDR3 gives the full variable domain: EAGVAQSPRYKIIEKRQSVAFWCNPISGHATLYWYQQILGQGPKLLIQFQNNGVVDDSQLPKDRFSAERLKGVDSTLKIQPAKLEDSAVYLCASSLGRDEQYFGPGTRLTVT.

This rearrangement joins TRBV7-2 to TRBJ2-7; 7 nucleotides agree with TRBD2. The trim removed 10 bases at V and 6 bases at J, leaving 9 bases unmatched. The germline V gene encodes CDR1 SGHTA and CDR2 FQGNSA. The CDR3 is made up of 12 amino acids. This chain's CDR3 is CAIGERGLEQYF. CDR3 nucleotides: TGTGCCATCGGGGAGCGGGGTCTCGAGCAGTACTTC.

V usage is TRBV4-3 and J usage is TRBJ2-6; the D is unclear. Trimming removed 0 bases at V and 0 bases at J, with 6 bases between. CDR3 length: 16 amino acids. CDR1 is LGHNA, CDR2 YSLEER, per germline. Here the CDR3 DNA reads TGCGCCAGCAGCCAAGATACTGTCTCTGGGGCCAACGTCCTGACTTTC. Translation gives CASSQDTVSGANVLTF.

The chain recombines TRBV6-6 with TRBJ1-3; no definite D call. V was pared by 2 bases and J by 3 bases, with 8 bases between. This CDR3 contains 14 residues. Germline V gene data show CDR1 as MNHNY and CDR2 as SVGAGI (reference sequence). The CDR3 region has the DNA TGTGCCAGCAGTTACGGTACACATGGAAACACCATATATTTT. Its translation: CASSYGTHGNTIYF.

This rearrangement joins TRBV4-1 to TRBJ1-3; 7 bases are shared with TRBD1. The CDR3 runs to 16 residues. With V trimmed by 1 base and J by 6 bases, 9 bases remained unmatched. In germline, CDR1 is MGHRA, CDR2 YSYEKL. In DNA, the CDR3 is TGCGCCAGCAGCCAAGGGCGGCCTGACAGGGTAAACACCATATATTTT. Its protein product is CASSQGRPDRVNTIYF.

This chain uses TRBV20-1 with TRBJ2-1; 9 bases are shared with TRBD2. Trimming cost V 3 bases and J 10 bases; bases outside gene matches: 7. This CDR3 region has 13 residues. Per germline, CDR1 DFQATT and CDR2 SNEGSKA (reference sequence). The CDR3 DNA reads as TGCAGTGCTAGTTCGAGCGGGGGGCGAGAGCAGTTCTTC. This gives the protein CSASSSGGREQFF.